This TCR beta chain originates from a study of OX40 agonist ivuxolimab in advanced cancers. With regard to the full study: The costimulatory receptor OX40 (CD134) was targeted by ivuxolimab, a fully human IgG2 agonistic monoclonal antibody. Partial responses were achieved by three dose-escalation patients, of whom one had hepatocellular carcinoma and two had cutaneous melanoma. Peripheral TCRbeta sequencing aimed to test whether ivuxolimab altered TCR sequence diversity and caused clonal T-cell expansion. Among the approximately 50 dose-escalation patients, approximately 20 had hepatocellular carcinoma, roughly 15 melanoma, 9 renal cell carcinoma and 9 head and neck cancer. In the dose-escalation cohort, 82.7% of patients were male, and the mean age was approximately 60 years, with a range of 23 to 79. The paper describes the monotherapy dose-escalation part (N ≈ 52 patients) of the phase I trial of ivuxolimab. Patients were allowed to have had prior anti-PD-1, anti-PD-L1 or anti-CTLA-4 therapy, and around 41% of the dose-escalation patients had previously received checkpoint inhibitors. Intravenous ivuxolimab was administered to patients every 2 weeks at six dose levels: 0.01, 0.1, 0.3, 1.5, 3 and 10 mg/kg.

Results and caveats for the whole study, not just this receptor: Antigen specificity was not determined for the clonally expanded peripheral T cells. Low levels of normalized T-cell clonal expansion were also seen in some patients who did not respond. In partial responders in the 0.1-3.0 mg/kg groups, normalized peripheral clonal expansion was found to be among the lowest, especially among CD8+ T cells. At doses of 0.1 to 3.0 mg/kg, clonal expansion of both CD4+ and CD8+ T cells in blood was seen between baseline and week 6. After ivuxolimab, expanded clones were on average more numerous among CD8+ T cells than among CD4+ T cells.

For sequencing of the TCRbeta CDR3 region, genomic DNA was extracted from the sorted cells. The immunoSEQ Assay was used to sequence the TCRbeta CDR3 regions. Held by TCRdb, this immuneACCESS table contains in-frame sequences only and omits some clones. Under half of the omission traces to an unresolved V gene where checked; the cause of the rest is unknown. For this sample there are some 45,000 clones; roughly nine tenths appear just once. About 13% of the sample is in the top ten clones. This clone was detected only once. The antigen it recognizes is unknown. No base quality values were provided; no much bigger clone lies one nucleotide off. For CDR1 and CDR2, the germline V gene lists ENHRY and SYGVKD. Trimmed from V: 1 base; trimmed from J: 6 bases; junction bases lacking a gene match: 13. CDR3 length: 17 amino acids, cysteine to phenylalanine. CDR3 DNA is the only sequence kept; it has 51 bases, read in frame from the first base.

The trial excluded patients who had a history of autoimmune disease or were on systemic immunosuppression. Peripheral blood for TCR sequencing was drawn from every dose cohort at baseline, at cycle 4 day 1 and at cycle 7 day 1. The samples were drawn from a first-in-human, open-label, multicenter phase I dose-escalation trial of ivuxolimab. Adults with locally advanced or metastatic melanoma, renal cell, hepatocellular, or head and neck squamous cell carcinoma were enrolled in the trial. CD4+ and CD8+ T cells were sorted separately from peripheral blood before TCR sequencing. The receptor's source is an adult with an advanced solid tumor such as melanoma, head and neck, liver or kidney cancer. The sample in question was CD4+ or CD8+ T cells sorted from blood, obtained in a trial of the OX40 agonist ivuxolimab. This chain joins TRBV10-3 to TRBJ1-2; 8 middle bases align to TRBD1. The bases read TGTGCCATCAGTGAGTTCAAGATCGTGACAGGGGAAGATGGCTACACCTTC. The translation is CAISEFKIVTGEDGYTF.